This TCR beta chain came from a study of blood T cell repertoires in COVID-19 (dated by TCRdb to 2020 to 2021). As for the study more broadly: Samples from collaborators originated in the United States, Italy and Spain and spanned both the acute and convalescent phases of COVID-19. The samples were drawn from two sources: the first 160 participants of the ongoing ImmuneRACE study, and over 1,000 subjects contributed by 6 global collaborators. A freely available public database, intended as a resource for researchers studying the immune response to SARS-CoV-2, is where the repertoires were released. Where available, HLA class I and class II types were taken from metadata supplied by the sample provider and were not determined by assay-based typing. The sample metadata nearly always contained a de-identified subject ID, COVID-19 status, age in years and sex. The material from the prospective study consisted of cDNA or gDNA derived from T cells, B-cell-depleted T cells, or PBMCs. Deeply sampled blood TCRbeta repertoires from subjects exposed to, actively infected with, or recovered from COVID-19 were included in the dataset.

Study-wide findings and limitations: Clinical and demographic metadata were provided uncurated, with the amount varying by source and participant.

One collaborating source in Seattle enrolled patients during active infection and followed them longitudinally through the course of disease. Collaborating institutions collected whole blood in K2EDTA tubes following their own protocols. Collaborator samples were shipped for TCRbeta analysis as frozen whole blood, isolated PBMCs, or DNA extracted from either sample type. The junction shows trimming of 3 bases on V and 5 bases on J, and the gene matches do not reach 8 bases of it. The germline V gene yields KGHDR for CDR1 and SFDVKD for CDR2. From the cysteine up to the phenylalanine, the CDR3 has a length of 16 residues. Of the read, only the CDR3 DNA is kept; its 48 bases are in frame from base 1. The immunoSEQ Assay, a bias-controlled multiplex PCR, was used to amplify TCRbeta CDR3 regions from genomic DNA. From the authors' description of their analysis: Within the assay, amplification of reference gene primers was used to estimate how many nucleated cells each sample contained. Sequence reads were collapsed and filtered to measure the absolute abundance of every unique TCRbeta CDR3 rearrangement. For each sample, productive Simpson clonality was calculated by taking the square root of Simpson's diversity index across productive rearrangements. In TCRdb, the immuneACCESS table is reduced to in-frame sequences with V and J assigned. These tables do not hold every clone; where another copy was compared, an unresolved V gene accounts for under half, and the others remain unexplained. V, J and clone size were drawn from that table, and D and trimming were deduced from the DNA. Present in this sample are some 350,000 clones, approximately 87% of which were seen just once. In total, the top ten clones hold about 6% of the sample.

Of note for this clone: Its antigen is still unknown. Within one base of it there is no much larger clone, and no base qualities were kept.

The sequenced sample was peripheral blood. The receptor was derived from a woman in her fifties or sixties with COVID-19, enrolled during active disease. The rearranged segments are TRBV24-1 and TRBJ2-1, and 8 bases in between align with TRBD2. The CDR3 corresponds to CATSDPIAGIDNEQFF. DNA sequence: TGTGCCACCAGTGATCCAATAGCGGGAATAGACAATGAGCAGTTCTTC.